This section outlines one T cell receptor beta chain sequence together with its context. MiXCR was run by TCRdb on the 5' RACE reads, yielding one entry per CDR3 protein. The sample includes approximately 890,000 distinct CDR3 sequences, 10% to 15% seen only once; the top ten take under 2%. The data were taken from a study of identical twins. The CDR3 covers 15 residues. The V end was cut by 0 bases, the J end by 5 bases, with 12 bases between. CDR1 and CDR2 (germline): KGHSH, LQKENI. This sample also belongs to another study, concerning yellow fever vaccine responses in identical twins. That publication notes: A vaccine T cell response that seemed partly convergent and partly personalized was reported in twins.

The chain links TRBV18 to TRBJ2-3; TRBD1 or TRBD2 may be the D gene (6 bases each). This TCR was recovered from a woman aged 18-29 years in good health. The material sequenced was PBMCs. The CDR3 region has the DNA TGTGCCAGCTCACCACCATGGGGGGCTGAAGATACGCAGTATTTT. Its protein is CASSPPWGAEDTQYF. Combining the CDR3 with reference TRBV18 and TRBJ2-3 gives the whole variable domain NAGVMQNPRHLVRRRGQEARLRCSPMKGHSHVYWYRQLPEEGLKFMVYLQKENIIDESGMPKERFSAEFPKEGPSILRIQQVVRGDSAAYFCASSPPWGAEDTQYFGPGTRLTVL.